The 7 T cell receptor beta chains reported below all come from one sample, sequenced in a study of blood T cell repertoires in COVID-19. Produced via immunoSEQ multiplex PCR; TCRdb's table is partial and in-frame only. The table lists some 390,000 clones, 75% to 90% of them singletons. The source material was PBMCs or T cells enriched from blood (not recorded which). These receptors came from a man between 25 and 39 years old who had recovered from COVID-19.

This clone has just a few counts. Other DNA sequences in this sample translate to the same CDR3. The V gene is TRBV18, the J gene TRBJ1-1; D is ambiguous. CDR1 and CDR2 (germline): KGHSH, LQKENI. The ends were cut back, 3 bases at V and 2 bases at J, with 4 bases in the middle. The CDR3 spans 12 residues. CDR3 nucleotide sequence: TGTGCCAGCTCACCCTCTAACACTGAAGCTTTCTTT. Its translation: CASSPSNTEAFF.

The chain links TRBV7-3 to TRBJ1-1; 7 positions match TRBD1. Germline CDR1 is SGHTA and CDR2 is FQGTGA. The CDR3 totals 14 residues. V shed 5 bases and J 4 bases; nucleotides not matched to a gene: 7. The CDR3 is CASSLRQGSTEAFF. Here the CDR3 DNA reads TGTGCCAGCAGCCTACGACAGGGAAGCACTGAAGCTTTCTTT.

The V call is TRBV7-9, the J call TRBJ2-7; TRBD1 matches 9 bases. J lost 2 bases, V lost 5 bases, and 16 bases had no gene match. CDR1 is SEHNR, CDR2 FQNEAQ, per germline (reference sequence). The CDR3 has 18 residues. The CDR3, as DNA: TGTGCCAGCAGCGCAAGACCTCCGGGACAGGGAGTCCCCTACGAGCAGTACTTC. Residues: CASSARPPGQGVPYEQYF.

CDR3 nucleotides: TGTGCCAGCAGTTACTCGAGGGAGATCTCCTACGAGCAGTACTTC. This codes for CASSYSREISYEQYF. The chain joins TRBV6-5 to TRBJ2-7; D perhaps matches TRBD2 (5 bases). Between the trimmed V and J ends, which lost 0 bases and 0 bases, there was a span of 9 bases. There are 15 residues in the CDR3. Per the germline V gene, CDR1 is MNHEY and CDR2 is SVGAGI.

In DNA form, the CDR3 reads TGTGCCAGCAGCCCCACAGGCCCCTCATTCGAGCAGTACTTC. This encodes CASSPTGPSFEQYF. This sequence joins TRBV7-9 and TRBJ2-7, with D possibly being TRBD1 (5 bases). The germline gives CDR1 SEHNR, CDR2 FQNEAQ (reference sequence). The CDR3 spans 14 residues. Trimming removed 5 bases from V and 6 bases from J, with 17 bases in between.

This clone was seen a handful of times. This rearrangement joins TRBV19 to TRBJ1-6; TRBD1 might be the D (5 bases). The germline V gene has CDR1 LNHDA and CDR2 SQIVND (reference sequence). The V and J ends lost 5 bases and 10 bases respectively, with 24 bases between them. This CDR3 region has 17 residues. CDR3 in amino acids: CASSSGKPGGIQSPLHF. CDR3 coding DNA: TGTGCCAGTAGTTCCGGGAAGCCGGGGGGAATACAGTCACCCCTCCACTTT. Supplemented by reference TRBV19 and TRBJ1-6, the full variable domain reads DGGITQSPKYLFRKEGQNVTLSCEQNLNHDAMYWYRQDPGQGLRLIYYSQIVNDFQKGDIAEGYSVSREKKESFPLTVTSAQKNPTAFYLCASSSGKPGGIQSPLHFGNGTRLTVT.

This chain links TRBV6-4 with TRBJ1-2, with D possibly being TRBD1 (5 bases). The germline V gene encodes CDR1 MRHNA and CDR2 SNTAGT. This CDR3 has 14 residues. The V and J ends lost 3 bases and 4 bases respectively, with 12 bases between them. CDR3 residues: CASSDLGGSYGYTF. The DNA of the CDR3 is TGTGCCAGCAGTGATCTGGGGGGATCCTATGGCTACACCTTC.